The rows below give T cell receptor beta chains drawn from one sample of a study of shared clonotypes between healthy human individuals. The method was immunoSEQ multiplex PCR; TCRdb's version includes in-frame clones alone and lacks a portion of them. The table shows over 2 million clones, with 85% to 95% occurring only once. Sequenced material: naive CD4+ T cells from PBMCs. All receptors come from a man between 18 and 29 years old in good health. Some clones in this sample may be carry-over from other donors' samples. The conserved cysteine and the conserved F or W are not part of the CDR3 here.

V gene	CDR3 length	J gene	CDR3 protein
TRBV7-2	15	TRBJ2-4	ASSLEPAYLAKNIQY
TRBV19	11	TRBJ2-1	ASSIGPYNEQF
TRBV14	14	TRBJ2-1	ASSTRRTSLYNEQF
TRBV5-1	13	TRBJ2-7	ASSLELAGGYEQY
TRBV5-6	13	TRBJ2-4	ASSLGMAAKNIQY
TRBV11-3	11	TRBJ2-1	ASSPDNHNEQF
TRBV6-1	10	TRBJ2-7	ASSAHSYEQY
TRBV29-1	9	TRBJ1-1	SVGENTEAF
TRBV7-8	14	TRBJ2-6	ASSSYTSSGANVLT
TRBV28	15	TRBJ1-4	ASSLSRWGQGNEKLF
TRBV6-1	13	TRBJ2-2	ASNDRLSPTGELF
TRBV28	11	TRBJ1-3	ASNFGSGNTIY
TRBV7-2	13	TRBJ1-1	ASRGPRDSWTEAF
TRBV2	12	TRBJ2-5	ASSSESGGETQY
TRBV27	15	TRBJ1-3	ASSLNRDRGSGNTIY
TRBV28	13	TRBJ2-4	ASSAMGGAKNIQY
TRBV5-8	11	TRBJ2-3	ASRGGATDTQY
TRBV7-9	13	TRBJ1-2	ASSLVAGDNYGYT
TRBV9	13	TRBJ1-2	ASSVGQTVNYGYT
TRBV6-5	10	TRBJ1-5	ASGTGGQPQH
TRBV6-4	14	TRBJ2-2	ASLSDRPLNTGELF
TRBV19	12	TRBJ1-4	ATRVASTNEKLF
TRBV7-6	12	TRBJ1-2	ASSSGSSNYGYT
TRBV5-1	13	TRBJ1-1	ASSSAVGTDSEAF
TRBV29-1	11	TRBJ2-5	SVEPERQETQY
TRBV19	12	TRBJ2-2	ASIRRNGIGELF
TRBV6-5	13	TRBJ1-1	ASSYDYGGDTEAF
TRBV4-3	15	TRBJ1-3	ASSQEGDSSSGNTIY
TRBV9	13	TRBJ2-6	ASRAGASGANVLT
TRBV5-1	11	TRBJ1-6	ASSLDRDSPLH
TRBV28	10	TRBJ2-7	ASSLFGREQY
TRBV6-5	12	TRBJ2-2	ASSYSGYTGELF
TRBV11-3	13	TRBJ2-7	ASSQAWGRGYEQY
TRBV6-1	11	TRBJ1-1	ASTGGWDTEAF
TRBV5-6	12	TRBJ1-1	ASSLAPRDTEAF
TRBV10-3	16	TRBJ2-3	AISESIAQLASTDTQY
TRBV5-5	13	TRBJ2-7	ASSLLPGSTNEQY
TRBV14	14	TRBJ2-2	ASSPRARSSSGELF
TRBV6-1	13	TRBJ1-4	ASSPVSTGEEKLF
TRBV11-2	13	TRBJ2-1	ASSLATGIENEQF
TRBV28	12	TRBJ1-2	ASSRMGRDGGYT
TRBV28	11	TRBJ1-2	ATRETGIVVYT
TRBV5-1	13	TRBJ2-1	ASSPRLAGSDEQF
TRBV29-1	11	TRBJ1-3	SVEEGAGNTIY
TRBV5-8	16	TRBJ1-5	ASSLEGGDRMFVQPQH
TRBV5-1	11	TRBJ1-1	ASRDRVGAEAF
TRBV15	18	TRBJ2-1	ATSREPGTSGIGGWNEQF
TRBV19	12	TRBJ2-3	ASSTSFGEDTQY
TRBV28	11	TRBJ2-4	ASSDAGKNIQY
TRBV21-1	12	TRBJ1-2	ASNLQGVEDGYT
TRBV25-1	11	TRBJ2-1	ASSEQRGNEQF
TRBV28	12	TRBJ2-7	ASSSTSGSYEQY
TRBV9	13	TRBJ1-2	ASRESGASNYGYT
TRBV28	12	TRBJ2-2	ATPKGQNTGELF
TRBV5-1	12	TRBJ2-7	ASSQEGGNHEQY
TRBV4-3	15	TRBJ2-3	ASSHYNLGGRGDTQY
TRBV7-2	13	TRBJ2-3	ASSLGDRPPDTQY
TRBV5-6	15	TRBJ2-3	ASSLGPLGRGGDTQY
TRBV5-1	12	TRBJ1-4	ASSQGSTNEKLF
TRBV4-1	15	TRBJ1-3	ASSQDGAFPSGNTIY